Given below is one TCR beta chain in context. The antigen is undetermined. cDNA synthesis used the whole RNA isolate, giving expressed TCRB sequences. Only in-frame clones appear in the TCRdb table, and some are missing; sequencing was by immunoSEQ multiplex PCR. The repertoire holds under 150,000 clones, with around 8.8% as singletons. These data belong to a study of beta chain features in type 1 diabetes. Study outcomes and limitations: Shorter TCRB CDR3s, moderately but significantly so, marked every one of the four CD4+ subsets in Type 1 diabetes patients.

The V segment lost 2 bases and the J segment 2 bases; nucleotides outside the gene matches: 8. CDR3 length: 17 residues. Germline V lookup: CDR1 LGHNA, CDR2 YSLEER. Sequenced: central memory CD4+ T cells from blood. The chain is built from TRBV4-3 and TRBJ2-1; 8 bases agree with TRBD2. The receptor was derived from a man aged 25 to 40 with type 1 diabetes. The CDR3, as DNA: TGCGCCAGCAGCCAATTAGAGGCGGGGGGTACCTACAATGAGCAGTTCTTC. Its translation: CASSQLEAGGTYNEQFF.